This TCR beta chain is from a study of OX40 agonist ivuxolimab in advanced cancers. Germline V gene data show CDR1 as SGHRS and CDR2 as YFSETQ. CDR3 length equals 14 residues. Trimming removed 7 bases from V and 0 bases from J, with 13 bases in between. The method was immunoSEQ multiplex PCR; TCRdb's version includes in-frame clones alone and lacks a portion of them. Among tens of thousands of clones listed, roughly nine tenths were seen once. Within the sample, this clone is medium-sized. Its antigen is undetermined. Study-wide points: Average numbers of expanded clones were greater in CD8+ T cells than in CD4+.

The gene calls are TRBV5-1 and TRBJ1-1; unclear D gene. This sequence originates from an adult with an advanced solid tumor such as melanoma, head and neck, liver or kidney cancer. The specimen was CD4+ or CD8+ T cells sorted from blood, collected in a trial of the OX40 agonist ivuxolimab. The CDR3, as DNA: TGCGCCAGCGGAGGAGGACTTTTGAACACTGAAGCTTTCTTT. This translates into CASGGGLLNTEAFF.